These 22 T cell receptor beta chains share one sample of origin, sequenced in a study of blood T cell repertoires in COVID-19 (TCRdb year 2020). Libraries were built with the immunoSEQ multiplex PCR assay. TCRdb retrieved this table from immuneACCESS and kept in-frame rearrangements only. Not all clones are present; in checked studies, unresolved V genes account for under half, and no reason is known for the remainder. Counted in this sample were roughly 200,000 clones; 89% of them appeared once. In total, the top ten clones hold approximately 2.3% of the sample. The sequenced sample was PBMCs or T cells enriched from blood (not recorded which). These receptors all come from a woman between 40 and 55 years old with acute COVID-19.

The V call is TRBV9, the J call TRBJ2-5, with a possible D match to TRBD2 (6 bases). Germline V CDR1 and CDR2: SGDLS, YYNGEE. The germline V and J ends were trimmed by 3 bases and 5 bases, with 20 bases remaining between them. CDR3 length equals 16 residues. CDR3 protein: CASSALGTGVGETQYF. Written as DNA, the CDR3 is TGTGCCAGCAGCGCCCTCGGGACTGGCGTCGGGGAGACCCAGTACTTC.

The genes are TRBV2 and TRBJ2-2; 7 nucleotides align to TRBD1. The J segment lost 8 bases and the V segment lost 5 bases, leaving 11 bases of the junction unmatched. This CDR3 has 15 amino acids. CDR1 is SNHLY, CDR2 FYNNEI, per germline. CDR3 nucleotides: TGTGCCAGCAGTACTACAGGGGCCGGGCCGGGGGAGCTGTTTTTT. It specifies CASSTTGAGPGELFF.

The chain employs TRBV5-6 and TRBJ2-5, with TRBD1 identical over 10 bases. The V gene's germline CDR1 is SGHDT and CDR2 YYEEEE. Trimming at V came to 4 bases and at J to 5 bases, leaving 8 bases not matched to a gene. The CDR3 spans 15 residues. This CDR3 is CASSQPGQGVETQYF. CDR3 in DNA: TGTGCCAGCAGCCAACCAGGACAGGGGGTGGAGACCCAGTACTTC.

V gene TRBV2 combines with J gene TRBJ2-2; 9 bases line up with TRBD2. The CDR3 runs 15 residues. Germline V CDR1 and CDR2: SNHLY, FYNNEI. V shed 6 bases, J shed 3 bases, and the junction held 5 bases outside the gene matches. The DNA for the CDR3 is TGTGCCAGCAGGCCTCTAGCGGGGTACACCGGGGAGCTGTTTTTT. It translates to CASRPLAGYTGELFF.

CDR3 amino acids: CASSQTPGLAEETQYF. The CDR3 bases are TGCGCCAGCAGCCAGACCCCGGGACTAGCGGAAGAGACCCAGTACTTC. The V call is TRBV4-1, the J call TRBJ2-5; 11 nucleotides line up with TRBD2. The V and J ends lost 3 bases and 3 bases, in that order; junction bases with no gene match: 6. Per germline, CDR1 MGHRA and CDR2 YSYEKL. This CDR3 has 16 amino acids.

The CDR3 spells CASSGGPSPTDTQYF. In DNA, the CDR3 is TGTGCCAGCAGTGGGGGGCCAAGCCCCACAGATACGCAGTATTTT. V usage is TRBV2 and J usage is TRBJ2-3, with a possible D match to TRBD1 (6 bases). This CDR3 has 15 amino acids. Germline-derived CDR1 and CDR2 are SNHLY and FYNNEI. V lost 4 bases and J lost 2, with 13 bases in between. The full variable domain, in which reference TRBV2 and TRBJ2-3 provide the parts outside the CDR3, is EPEVTQTPSHQVTQMGQEVILRCVPISNHLYFYWYRQILGQKVEFLVSFYNNEISEKSEIFDDQFSVERPDGSNFTLKIRSTKLEDSAMYFCASSGGPSPTDTQYFGPGTRLTVL.

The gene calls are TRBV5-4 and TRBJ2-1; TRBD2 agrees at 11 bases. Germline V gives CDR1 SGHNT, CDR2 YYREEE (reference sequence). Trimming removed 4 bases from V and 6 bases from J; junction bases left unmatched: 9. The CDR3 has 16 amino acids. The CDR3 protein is CASSAQTSGGSNEQFF. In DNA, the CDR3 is TGTGCCAGCAGCGCCCAAACTAGCGGGGGATCCAATGAGCAGTTCTTC. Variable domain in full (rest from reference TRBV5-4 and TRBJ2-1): ETGVTQSPTHLIKTRGQQVTLRCSSQSGHNTVSWYQQALGQGPQFIFQYYREEENGRGNFPPRFSGLQFPNYSSELNVNALELDDSALYLCASSAQTSGGSNEQFFGPGTRLTVL.

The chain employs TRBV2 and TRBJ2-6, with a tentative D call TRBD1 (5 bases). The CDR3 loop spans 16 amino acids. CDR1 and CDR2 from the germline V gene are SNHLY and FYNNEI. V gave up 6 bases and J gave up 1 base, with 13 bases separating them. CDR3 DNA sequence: TGTGCCAGCAGCCTTATACAGGCTTCTGGGGCCAACGTCCTGACTTTC. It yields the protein CASSLIQASGANVLTF. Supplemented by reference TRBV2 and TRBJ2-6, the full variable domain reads EPEVTQTPSHQVTQMGQEVILRCVPISNHLYFYWYRQILGQKVEFLVSFYNNEISEKSEIFDDQFSVERPDGSNFTLKIRSTKLEDSAMYFCASSLIQASGANVLTFGAGSRLTVL.

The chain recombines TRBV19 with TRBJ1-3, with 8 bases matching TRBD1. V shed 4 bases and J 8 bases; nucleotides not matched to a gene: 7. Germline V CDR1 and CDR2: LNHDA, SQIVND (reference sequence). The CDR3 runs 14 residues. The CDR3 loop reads CASSKPGQVDTIYF. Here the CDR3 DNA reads TGTGCCAGTAGTAAACCGGGACAGGTGGACACCATATATTTT.

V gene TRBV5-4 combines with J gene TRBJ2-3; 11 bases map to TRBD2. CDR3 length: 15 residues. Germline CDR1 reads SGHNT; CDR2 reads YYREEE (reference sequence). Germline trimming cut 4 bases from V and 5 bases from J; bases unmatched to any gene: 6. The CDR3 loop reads CASSPKLAGVDTQYF. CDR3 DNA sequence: TGTGCCAGCAGCCCCAAACTAGCGGGAGTAGATACGCAGTATTTT.

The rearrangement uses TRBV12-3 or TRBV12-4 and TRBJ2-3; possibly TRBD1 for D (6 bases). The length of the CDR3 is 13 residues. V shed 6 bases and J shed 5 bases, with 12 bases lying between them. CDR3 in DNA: TGTGCCAGCAGCCAACCGACAGGAGATACGCAGTATTTT. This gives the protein CASSQPTGDTQYF.

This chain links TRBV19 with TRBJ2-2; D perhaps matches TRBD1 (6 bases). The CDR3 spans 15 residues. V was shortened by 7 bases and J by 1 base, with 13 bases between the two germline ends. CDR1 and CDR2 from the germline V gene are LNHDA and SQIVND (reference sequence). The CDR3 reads CASKAGQMNTGELFF. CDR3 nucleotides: TGTGCCAGTAAGGCCGGACAGATGAACACCGGGGAGCTGTTTTTT.

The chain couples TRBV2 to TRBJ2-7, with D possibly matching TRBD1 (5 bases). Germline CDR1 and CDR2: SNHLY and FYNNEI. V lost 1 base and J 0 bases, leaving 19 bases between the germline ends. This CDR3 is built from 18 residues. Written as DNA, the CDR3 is TGTGCCAGCAGTGAAGGACAGCAACGGGCCGTCCTCTCCTACGAGCAGTACTTC. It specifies CASSEGQQRAVLSYEQYF.

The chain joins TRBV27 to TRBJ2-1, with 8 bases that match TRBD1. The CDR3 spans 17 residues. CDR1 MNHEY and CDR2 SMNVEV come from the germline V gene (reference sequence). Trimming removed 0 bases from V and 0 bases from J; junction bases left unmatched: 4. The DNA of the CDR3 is TGTGCCAGCAGTTTATCAGGACAGGGCAGCTCCTACAATGAGCAGTTCTTC. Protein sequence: CASSLSGQGSSYNEQFF.

The chain's CDR3 is CASSLTGLAASNQPQHF. CDR3 sequence (DNA): TGTGCCAGCAGTTTGACGGGTCTCGCCGCGAGCAATCAGCCCCAGCATTTT. The rearrangement links TRBV28 to TRBJ1-5; D is ambiguous. CDR1 is MDHEN and CDR2 is SYDVKM in the germline V gene. Trimming pared 3 bases from V and 1 base from J, leaving 16 bases between. The CDR3 covers 17 residues.

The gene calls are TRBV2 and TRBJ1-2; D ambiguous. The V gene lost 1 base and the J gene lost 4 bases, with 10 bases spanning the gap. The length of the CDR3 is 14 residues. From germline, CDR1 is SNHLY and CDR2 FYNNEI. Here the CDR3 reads CASSEVVLSYGYTF. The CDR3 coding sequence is TGTGCCAGCAGTGAAGTCGTACTGAGCTATGGCTACACCTTC.

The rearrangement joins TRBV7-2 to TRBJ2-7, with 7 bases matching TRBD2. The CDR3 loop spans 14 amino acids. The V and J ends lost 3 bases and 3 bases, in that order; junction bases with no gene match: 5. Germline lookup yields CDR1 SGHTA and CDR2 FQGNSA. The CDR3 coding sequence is TGTGCCAGCAGCTTTCCCGGGACTATCTACGAGCAGTACTTC. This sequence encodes CASSFPGTIYEQYF.

CDR3: CASRDGLAGAYNEQFF. CDR3 bases: TGTGCCAGCAGGGACGGACTAGCGGGAGCCTACAATGAGCAGTTCTTC. The rearrangement uses TRBV2 and TRBJ2-1; 13 bases line up with TRBD2. Unmatched junction bases numbered 4, after V lost 6 bases and J lost 2 bases. Looked up from germline, CDR1 is SNHLY and CDR2 is FYNNEI. The CDR3 spans 16 residues. Variable domain in full (rest from reference TRBV2 and TRBJ2-1): EPEVTQTPSHQVTQMGQEVILRCVPISNHLYFYWYRQILGQKVEFLVSFYNNEISEKSEIFDDQFSVERPDGSNFTLKIRSTKLEDSAMYFCASRDGLAGAYNEQFFGPGTRLTVL.

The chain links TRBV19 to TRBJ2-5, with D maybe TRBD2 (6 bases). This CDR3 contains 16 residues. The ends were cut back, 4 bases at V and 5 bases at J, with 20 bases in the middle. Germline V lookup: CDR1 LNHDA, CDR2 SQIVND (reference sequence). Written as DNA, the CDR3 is TGTGCCAGTAGTACTCCGGGCCCCGGGGGACGTGAGACCCAGTACTTC. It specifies CASSTPGPGGRETQYF.

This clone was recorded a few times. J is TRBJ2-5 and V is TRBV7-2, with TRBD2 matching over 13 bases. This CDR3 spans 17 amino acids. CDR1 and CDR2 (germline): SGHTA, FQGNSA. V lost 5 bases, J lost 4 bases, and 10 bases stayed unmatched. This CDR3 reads CASSPSGLAGDLETQYF. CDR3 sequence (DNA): TGTGCCAGCAGCCCCAGTGGACTAGCGGGAGATCTAGAGACCCAGTACTTC.

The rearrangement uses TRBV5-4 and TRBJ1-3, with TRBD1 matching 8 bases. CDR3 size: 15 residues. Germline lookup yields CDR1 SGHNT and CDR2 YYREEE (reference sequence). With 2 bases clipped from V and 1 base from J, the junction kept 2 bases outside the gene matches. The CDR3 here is CASSLTGGSGNTIYF. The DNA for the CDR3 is TGTGCCAGCAGCTTAACAGGGGGATCTGGAAACACCATATATTTT.

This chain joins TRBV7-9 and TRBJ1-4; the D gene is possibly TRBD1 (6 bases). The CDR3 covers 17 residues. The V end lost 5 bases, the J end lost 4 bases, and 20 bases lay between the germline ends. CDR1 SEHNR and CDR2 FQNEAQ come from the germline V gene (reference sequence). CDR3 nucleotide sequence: TGTGCCAGCAGCGCCCCCCTAGGGGGACCCTTTAATGAAAAACTGTTTTTT. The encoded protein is CASSAPLGGPFNEKLFF.